This T cell receptor (beta chain) is from a study of shared clonotypes between healthy human individuals. Naive CD8 isolation took CD45RO-negative cells positively selected for CCR7 and excluded terminally differentiated effector memory CD45RA+ cells. CDR1 and CDR2 from the germline V gene are SGDLS and YYNGEE. V was pared by 0 bases and J by 2 bases, with 6 bases of the junction left unmatched. The CDR3 has 16 amino acids. This clone was seen once. The authors split each subset's genomic DNA evenly across several immunoSEQ plates. Libraries were prepared by immunoSEQ multiplex PCR; TCRdb keeps only in-frame clonotypes and omits some of them. Of about 1.9 million clones listed, roughly 93% are singletons.

The chain has TRBV9 and TRBJ2-7; 9 bases align to TRBD2. The TCR originated in a man aged 18 to 29 in good health. Some clones in this sample may be carry-over from other donors' samples. Sample: naive CD8+ T cells from PBMCs. The CDR3: CASSVGATSGTYEQYF. The CDR3 DNA follows: TGTGCCAGCAGCGTAGGGGCGACTAGCGGTACCTACGAGCAGTACTTC.